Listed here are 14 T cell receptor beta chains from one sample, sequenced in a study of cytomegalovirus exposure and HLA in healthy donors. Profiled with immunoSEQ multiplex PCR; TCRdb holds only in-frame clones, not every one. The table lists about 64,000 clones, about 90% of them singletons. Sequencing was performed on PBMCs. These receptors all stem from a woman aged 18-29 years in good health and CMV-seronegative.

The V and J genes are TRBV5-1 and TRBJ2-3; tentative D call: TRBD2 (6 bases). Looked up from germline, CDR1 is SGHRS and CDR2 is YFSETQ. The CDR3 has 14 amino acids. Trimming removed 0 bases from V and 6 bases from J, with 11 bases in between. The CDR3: CASSLAGLPDTQYF. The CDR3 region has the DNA TGCGCCAGCAGCTTGGCGGGACTCCCGGATACGCAGTATTTT.

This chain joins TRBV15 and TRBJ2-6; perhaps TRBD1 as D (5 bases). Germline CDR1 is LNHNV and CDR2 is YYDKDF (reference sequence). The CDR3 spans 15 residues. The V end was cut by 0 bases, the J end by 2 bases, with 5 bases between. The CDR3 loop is CATSRDRAGANVLTF. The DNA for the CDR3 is TGTGCCACCAGCAGAGACAGGGCTGGGGCCAACGTCCTGACTTTC.

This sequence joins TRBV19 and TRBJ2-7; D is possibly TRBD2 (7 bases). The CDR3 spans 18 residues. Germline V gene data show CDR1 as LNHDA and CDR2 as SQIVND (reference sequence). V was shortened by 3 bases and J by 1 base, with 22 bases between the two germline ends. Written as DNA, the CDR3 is TGTGCCAGTAGTATCGCGGCAGGGGATATAGCGGGTTCCTACGAGCAGTACTTC. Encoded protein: CASSIAAGDIAGSYEQYF.

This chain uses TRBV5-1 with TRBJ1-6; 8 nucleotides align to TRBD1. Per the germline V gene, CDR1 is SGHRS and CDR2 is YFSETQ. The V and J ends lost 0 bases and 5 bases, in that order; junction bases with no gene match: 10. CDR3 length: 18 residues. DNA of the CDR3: TGCGCCAGCAGCTTGGTTAGTTTCAGGGGGCTTGATAATTCACCCCTCCACTTT. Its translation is CASSLVSFRGLDNSPLHF.

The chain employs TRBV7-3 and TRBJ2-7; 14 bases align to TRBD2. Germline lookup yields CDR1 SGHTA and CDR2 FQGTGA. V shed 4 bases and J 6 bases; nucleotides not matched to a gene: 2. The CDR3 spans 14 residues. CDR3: CASSSGLAGAEQYF. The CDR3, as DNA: TGTGCCAGCAGCTCGGGACTAGCGGGAGCCGAGCAGTACTTC.

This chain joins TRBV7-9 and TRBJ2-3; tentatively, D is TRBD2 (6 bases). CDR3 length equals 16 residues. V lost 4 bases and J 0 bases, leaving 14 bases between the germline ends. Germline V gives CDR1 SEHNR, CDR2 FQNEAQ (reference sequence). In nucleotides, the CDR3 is TGTGCCAGCAGCTCGCGGGGTGAGCCTAGCACAGATACGCAGTATTTT. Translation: CASSSRGEPSTDTQYF.

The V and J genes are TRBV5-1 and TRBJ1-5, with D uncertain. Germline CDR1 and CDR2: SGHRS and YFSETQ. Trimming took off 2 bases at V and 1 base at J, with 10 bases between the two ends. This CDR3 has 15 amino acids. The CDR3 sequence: CASSLEGLSNQPQHF. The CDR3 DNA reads TGCGCCAGCAGCTTAGAGGGTCTCAGCAATCAGCCCCAGCATTTT.

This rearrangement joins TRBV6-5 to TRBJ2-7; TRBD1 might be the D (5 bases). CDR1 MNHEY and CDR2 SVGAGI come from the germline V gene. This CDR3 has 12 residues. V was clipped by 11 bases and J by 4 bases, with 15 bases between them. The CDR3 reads CAAQTPGYEQYF. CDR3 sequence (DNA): TGTGCCGCTCAAACCCCAGGGTACGAGCAGTACTTC.

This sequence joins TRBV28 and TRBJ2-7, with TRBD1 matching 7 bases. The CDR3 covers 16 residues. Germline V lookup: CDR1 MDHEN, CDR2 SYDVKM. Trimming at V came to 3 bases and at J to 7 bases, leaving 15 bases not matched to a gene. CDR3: CASSFSIREGAWEQYF. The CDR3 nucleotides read TGTGCCAGCAGTTTTTCAATCCGAGAGGGGGCGTGGGAGCAGTACTTC. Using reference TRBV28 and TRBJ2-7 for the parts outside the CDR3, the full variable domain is DVKVTQSSRYLVKRTGEKVFLECVQDMDHENMFWYRQDPGLGLRLIYFSYDVKMKEKGDIPEGYSVSREKKERFSLILESASTNQTSMYLCASSFSIREGAWEQYFGPGTRLTVT.

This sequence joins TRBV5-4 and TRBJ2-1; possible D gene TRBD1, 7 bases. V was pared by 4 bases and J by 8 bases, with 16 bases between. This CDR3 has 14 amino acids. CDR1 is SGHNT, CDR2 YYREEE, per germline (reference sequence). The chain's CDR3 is CASSPRQGGHEQFF. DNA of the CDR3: TGTGCCAGCAGCCCCCGGCAGGGGGGTCATGAGCAGTTCTTC.

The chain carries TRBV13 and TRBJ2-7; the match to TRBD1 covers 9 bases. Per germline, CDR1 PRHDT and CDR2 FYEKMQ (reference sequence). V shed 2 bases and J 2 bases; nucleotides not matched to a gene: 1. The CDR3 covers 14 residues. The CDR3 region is CASSLRDRAYEQYF. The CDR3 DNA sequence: TGTGCCAGCAGCTTAAGGGACAGGGCCTACGAGCAGTACTTC.

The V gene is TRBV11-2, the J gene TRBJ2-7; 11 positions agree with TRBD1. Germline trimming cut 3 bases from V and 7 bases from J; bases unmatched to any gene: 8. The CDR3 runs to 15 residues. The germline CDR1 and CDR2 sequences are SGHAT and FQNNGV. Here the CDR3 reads CASSFGQGARREQYF. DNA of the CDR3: TGTGCCAGCAGCTTCGGACAGGGGGCGCGGAGGGAGCAGTACTTC.

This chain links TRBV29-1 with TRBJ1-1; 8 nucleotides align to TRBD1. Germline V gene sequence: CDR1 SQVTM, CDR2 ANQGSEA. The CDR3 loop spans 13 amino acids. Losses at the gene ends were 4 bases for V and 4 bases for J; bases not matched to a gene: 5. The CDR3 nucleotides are TGCAGCGTTGCAGGGGGCGTGAGCACTGAAGCTTTCTTT. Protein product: CSVAGGVSTEAFF.

CDR3 residues: CASSFGLEQYF. For the CDR3, the DNA is TGTGCCAGCAGTTTTGGCCTCGAGCAGTACTTC. V and J are TRBV7-9 and TRBJ2-7; D remains ambiguous. The CDR3 spans 11 residues. Germline V gene lookup returns CDR1 SEHNR and CDR2 FQNEAQ (reference sequence). The germline V and J ends were trimmed by 6 bases and 6 bases, with 9 bases remaining between them.